Each of the 16 T cell receptor beta chains below was sequenced from the same sample in a study of blood T cell repertoires in COVID-19. Assay used: immunoSEQ multiplex PCR; TCRdb lists only in-frame clones, some missing. Of some 260,000 clones listed, about 80% were seen once; the top ten hold about 8.1%. Sequencing was performed on peripheral blood. These receptors originate from a man older than 75 with acute or convalescent COVID-19.

The J gene is TRBJ2-7, the V gene TRBV7-9; 7 nucleotides agree with TRBD1. This CDR3 is built from 15 residues. Germline values: CDR1 SEHNR, CDR2 FQNEAQ (reference sequence). Germline trimming cut 6 bases from V and 7 bases from J; bases unmatched to any gene: 15. CDR3 residues: CASSSVGTVAWEQYF. In DNA, the CDR3 is TGTGCCAGCAGTAGTGTTGGGACAGTGGCTTGGGAGCAGTACTTC.

The chain joins TRBV2 to TRBJ1-5, with 8 bases that match TRBD1. The CDR3 loop spans 14 amino acids. Germline assignment: CDR1 SNHLY and CDR2 FYNNEI. V was clipped by 7 bases and J by 5 bases; unmatched bases: 7. CDR3 nucleotides: TGTGCCAGCACGGAGAGGACAGGGTATCAGCCCCAGCATTTT. This encodes CASTERTGYQPQHF.

The chain uses TRBV6-5 and TRBJ2-7; TRBD1 aligns across 7 bases. The CDR3 contains 13 residues. CDR1 MNHEY and CDR2 SVGAGI come from the germline V gene. CDR3 sequence reads: CASAGTVFYEQYF. The DNA for the CDR3 is TGTGCTTCGGCCGGGACAGTGTTCTACGAGCAGTACTTC.

Comment on this clone: The same CDR3 can be traced to other DNA sequences in this sample. The chain recombines TRBV18 with TRBJ1-1; D is unclear. The CDR3 consists of 14 residues. Trimming removed 3 bases at V and 1 base at J, with 9 bases between. From germline, CDR1 is KGHSH and CDR2 LQKENI. The CDR3 region is CASSPQTGNTEAFF. The DNA for the CDR3 is TGTGCCAGCTCACCTCAGACGGGGAACACTGAAGCTTTCTTT.

The chain employs TRBV5-1 and TRBJ1-2; D remains unclear. The CDR3 has 11 amino acids. V shed 7 bases and J shed 2 bases, with 6 bases lying between them. The germline gives CDR1 SGHRS, CDR2 YFSETQ. For the CDR3, the DNA is TGCGCCAGCGGCGGGAACTATGGCTACACCTTC. It translates to CASGGNYGYTF.

This chain joins TRBV2 and TRBJ1-6; D not certain. This CDR3 has 16 amino acids. The ends were cut back, 1 base at V and 0 bases at J, with 7 bases in the middle. Germline V gives CDR1 SNHLY, CDR2 FYNNEI. The CDR3 is CASSEGPSSYNSPLHF. The CDR3 region has the DNA TGTGCCAGCAGTGAAGGCCCGAGCTCCTATAATTCACCCCTCCACTTT.

This chain links TRBV5-1 with TRBJ2-2, with 9 bases lining up with TRBD1. V shed 2 bases, J shed 1 base, and the junction held 9 bases outside the gene matches. Germline-derived CDR1 and CDR2 are SGHRS and YFSETQ. The CDR3 is 18 residues long. The DNA of the CDR3 is TGCGCCAGCAGCTTTGGACAGGGGCCCCTCAGGAACACCGGGGAGCTGTTTTTT. It yields the protein CASSFGQGPLRNTGELFF.

V and J are TRBV3-1 (or the pseudogene TRBV3-2) and TRBJ1-6, with TRBD1 as a possible D gene (6 bases). Trimming removed 2 bases from V and 10 bases from J, with 15 bases in between. This CDR3 spans 15 amino acids. Per germline, CDR1 LGHDT and CDR2 YNNKEL (reference sequence). DNA of the CDR3: TGTGCCAGCAGCCAAAGTTTGACAGGCGGGTCACCCCTCCACTTT. It encodes CASSQSLTGGSPLHF.

V is TRBV5-1 and J is TRBJ2-7; D is ambiguous. Trimming pared 0 bases from V and 2 bases from J, leaving 9 bases between. Germline V lookup: CDR1 SGHRS, CDR2 YFSETQ. The CDR3 contains 14 residues. Here the CDR3 reads CASSLDGNAYEQYF. The CDR3 DNA sequence: TGCGCCAGCAGCTTGGATGGCAATGCCTACGAGCAGTACTTC. The full variable domain, with the rest looked up from reference TRBV5-1 and TRBJ2-7, is KAGVTQTPRYLIKTRGQQVTLSCSPISGHRSVSWYQQTPGQGLQFLFEYFSETQRNKGNFPGRFSGRQFSNSRSEMNVSTLELGDSALYLCASSLDGNAYEQYFGPGTRLTVT.

This clone was recorded only once. This chain links TRBV12-3 or TRBV12-4 with TRBJ1-6; tentatively, D is TRBD1 (6 bases). This CDR3 has 13 amino acids. Trimming removed 9 bases from V and 4 bases from J, with 10 bases in between. CDR3 residues: CASRTAYNSPLHF. The CDR3 DNA sequence: TGTGCCAGTCGGACAGCTTATAATTCACCCCTCCACTTT.

The rearrangement links TRBV7-3 to TRBJ2-1; 10 nucleotides align to TRBD2. The J segment lost 5 bases and the V segment lost 1 base, leaving 11 bases of the junction unmatched. Per germline, CDR1 SGHTA and CDR2 FQGTGA. This CDR3 region has 18 residues. The CDR3 spells CASSLRASGGIKDNEQFF. CDR3 in DNA: TGTGCCAGCAGCTTAAGGGCTAGCGGGGGTATTAAGGACAATGAGCAGTTCTTC.

This clone was seen a handful of times. The chain links TRBV6-6 to TRBJ2-7; D is ambiguous. V lost 5 bases, J lost 0 bases, and 14 bases lay in between. The CDR3 totals 15 residues. CDR1 and CDR2 (germline): MNHNY, SVGAGI (reference sequence). The CDR3 sequence is CASSLQWRSSYEQYF. For the CDR3, the DNA is TGTGCCAGCAGTCTACAGTGGCGAAGCTCCTACGAGCAGTACTTC.

The chain is built from TRBV12-3 or TRBV12-4 and TRBJ1-4, with TRBD1 matching 7 bases. CDR3 size: 13 residues. Losses at the gene ends were 5 bases for V and 7 bases for J; bases not matched to a gene: 4. CDR3 loop: CASSPRQGEKLFF. In DNA form, the CDR3 reads TGTGCCAGCAGTCCGCGACAGGGTGAAAAACTGTTTTTT.

The chain recombines TRBV7-6 with TRBJ1-1; 9 bases align to TRBD1. Unmatched junction bases numbered 10, after V lost 5 bases and J lost 6 bases. CDR3 length: 15 amino acids. CDR1 is SGHVS and CDR2 is FNYEAQ in the germline V gene. The CDR3 DNA is TGTGCCAGCAGCCGCCGGGACAGGGTCTTTCCTGAAGCTTTCTTT. It encodes CASSRRDRVFPEAFF.

The chain joins TRBV24-1 to TRBJ2-3, with unresolved D. Germline loops: CDR1 KGHDR, CDR2 SFDVKD. V was shortened by 5 bases and J by 5 bases, with 22 bases between the two germline ends. The CDR3 is made up of 17 amino acids. The CDR3, as DNA: TGTGCCACCAGTGCCGTTGGCCCAGCCGGAGTGAGAGATACGCAGTATTTT. Translation gives CATSAVGPAGVRDTQYF.

This clone has just one count. The rearrangement links TRBV5-1 to TRBJ2-1; 10 bases map to TRBD2. The V gene's germline CDR1 is SGHRS and CDR2 YFSETQ. Germline trimming cut 0 bases from V and 7 bases from J; bases unmatched to any gene: 7. This CDR3 has 16 amino acids. The CDR3 sequence: CASSLAPSGGPNEQFF. The CDR3 nucleotides read TGCGCCAGCAGCTTGGCCCCTAGCGGGGGACCAAATGAGCAGTTCTTC.